This T cell receptor (beta chain) was observed in a study of blood T cell repertoires in COVID-19. Study background: COVID-19 samples, acute and convalescent, were from the United States, Italy and Spain. T cells, B-cell-depleted T cells, or PBMCs supplied cDNA or gDNA.

The protocol was immunoSEQ multiplex PCR, while the TCRdb copy is restricted to in-frame clones and leaves out a portion. The sample consists of under 50,000 clones, 70% to 90% of them appearing once. The CDR3 totals 15 residues. J lost 3 bases, V lost 0 bases, and 2 bases had no gene match. CDR1 and CDR2 from the germline V gene are LGHDT and YNNKEL (reference sequence). Patients of the Seattle cohort, enrolled during active infection, were followed longitudinally. The TCR originated in a man aged 60 to 75 with COVID-19, enrolled during active disease. The sequenced sample was peripheral blood. This chain uses TRBV3-1 (or the pseudogene TRBV3-2) with TRBJ1-1; 9 bases are shared with TRBD1. The chain's CDR3 is CASSQEGQGHTEAFF. The DNA for the CDR3 is TGTGCCAGCAGCCAAGAGGGACAGGGTCACACTGAAGCTTTCTTT.